Listed below are T cell receptor beta chains from one sample, sequenced in a study of blood T cells in healthy people across ages. TCRdb analysed the 5' RACE reads with MiXCR anew, one entry per CDR3 protein. The table shows hundreds of thousands of distinct CDR3 sequences, with around half occurring only once. The sequenced sample was blood. All receptors come from a woman aged 60-75 years in good health. Both conserved end residues are part of each CDR3. D genes are given only for firm matches. Clone size is given for some rows only: seen once, a few or many times, or a class if the clone is expanded.

d_gene,v_gene,j_gene,abundance,CDR3aa,CDR3nt
-,TRBV7-9,TRBJ1-4,-,CASSPSAGAGEKLFF,TGTGCCAGCAGCCCCTCCGCGGGGGCAGGCGAAAAACTGTTTTTT
-,TRBV7-2,TRBJ1-1,-,CASSLVGAVTEAFF,TGTGCCAGCAGCTTAGTTGGGGCTGTTACTGAAGCTTTCTTT
TRBD1,TRBV20-1,TRBJ2-7,-,CSARFTGTGVYEQYF,TGCAGTGCTAGATTTACCGGGACAGGGGTGTACGAGCAGTACTTC
-,TRBV18,TRBJ2-1,few,CASSPTLSHNEQFF,TGTGCCAGCTCACCAACCCTATCCCACAATGAGCAGTTCTTC
-,TRBV7-7,TRBJ2-1,many,CASSPNDGSGFEQFF,TGTGCTAGCAGCCCAAACGACGGGTCCGGGTTTGAGCAGTTCTTC
-,TRBV6-6,TRBJ2-7,-,CASSYETGTTYEQYF,TGTGCCAGCAGTTACGAGACCGGGACAACCTACGAGCAGTACTTC
-,TRBV29-1,TRBJ1-1,-,CSVGGSVNTEAFF,TGCAGCGTTGGTGGGTCAGTGAACACTGAAGCTTTCTTT
TRBD1,TRBV5-1,TRBJ2-5,-,CASSLNDARGRETQYF,TGCGCCAGCAGCTTGAATGATGCCAGGGGGCGGGAGACCCAGTACTTC
TRBD1,TRBV20-1,TRBJ1-2,few,CSAKTGGGYTF,TGCAGTGCTAAGACAGGGGGCGGCTACACCTTC
TRBD2,TRBV11-2,TRBJ2-5,-,CASSSRSGRSQETQYF,TGTGCCAGCAGCTCTCGGAGCGGGAGATCCCAAGAGACCCAGTACTTC
TRBD1,TRBV5-1,TRBJ2-7,few,CASRSTGAYEQYF,TGCGCCAGCAGATCCACAGGGGCCTACGAGCAGTACTTC
-,TRBV5-6,TRBJ2-6,-,CASRNGLEGANVLTF,TGTGCCAGCAGAAACGGGTTAGAAGGGGCCAACGTCCTGACTTTC
TRBD2,TRBV13,TRBJ2-7,-,CASSTTSGRSYEQYF,TGTGCCAGCAGCACCACCAGCGGGAGATCATACGAGCAGTACTTC
-,TRBV27,TRBJ1-1,-,CATRVGSMNTEAFF,TGTGCCACCCGAGTGGGTTCCATGAACACTGAAGCTTTCTTT
TRBD2,TRBV6-5,TRBJ2-1,-,CASSRTSGQQFF,TGTGCCAGCAGCCGGACTAGCGGGCAGCAGTTCTTC
TRBD2,TRBV12-3/TRBV12-4,TRBJ2-2,-,CASSPNLAGGPRGELFF,TGTGCCAGCAGTCCAAATCTAGCGGGAGGGCCCCGCGGGGAGCTGTTTTTT
-,TRBV20-1,TRBJ1-1,-,CSARALQGGNTEAFF,TGCAGTGCTAGAGCCCTGCAGGGAGGGAACACTGAAGCTTTCTTT
TRBD2,TRBV20-1,TRBJ2-1,-,CSARDDEREGDEQFF,TGCAGTGCTAGAGATGACGAGCGGGAAGGTGATGAGCAGTTCTTC
TRBD2,TRBV20-1,TRBJ2-7,-,CSAKYSTSGSKRYEQYF,TGCAGTGCAAAATACTCCACTAGCGGGAGTAAACGGTACGAGCAGTACTTC
-,TRBV21-1,TRBJ2-7,-,CASSNPSPGQGRTYEQYF,TGTGCCAGCAGCAACCCCTCCCCGGGACAGGGGCGAACCTACGAGCAGTACTTC
-,TRBV4-2,TRBJ2-2,few,CASSQDSRDLNTGELFF,TGTGCCAGCAGCCAAGACTCCCGGGACTTGAACACCGGGGAGCTGTTTTTT
-,TRBV20-1,TRBJ2-5,-,CSARDARGMETQYF,TGCAGTGCTAGAGATGCCAGGGGCATGGAGACCCAGTACTTC
TRBD2,TRBV5-5,TRBJ2-3,-,CASSFRETSGRAADTQYF,TGTGCCAGCAGCTTTCGGGAGACTAGCGGGAGGGCTGCAGATACGCAGTATTTT
-,TRBV10-3,TRBJ1-1,-,CAIRSAEATEAFF,TGTGCCATCAGGAGTGCAGAGGCCACTGAAGCTTTCTTT
-,TRBV9,TRBJ2-7,few,CASSVENYEQYF,TGTGCCAGCAGCGTAGAAAACTACGAGCAGTACTTC
-,TRBV10-3,TRBJ1-5,-,CASARDRQPQWPQHF,TGTGCCAGCGCTAGGGACCGACAACCCCAATGGCCCCAGCATTTT
-,TRBV5-1,TRBJ1-6,-,CASSLEIQGNSPLHF,TGCGCCAGCAGCTTGGAGATACAGGGAAATTCACCCCTCCACTTT
TRBD2,TRBV28,TRBJ2-5,once,CASSIAGIQETQYF,TGTGCCAGCAGCATAGCGGGGATACAAGAGACCCAGTACTTC
-,TRBV27,TRBJ2-7,few,CASSLSRGAYEQYF,TGTGCCAGCAGTTTATCACGGGGAGCCTACGAGCAGTACTTC
-,TRBV7-2,TRBJ1-4,-,CASSLAATATNEKLFF,TGTGCCAGCAGCTTAGCGGCGACAGCAACTAATGAAAAACTGTTTTTT
-,TRBV18,TRBJ1-4,-,CASSPPDMKGKLFF,TGTGCCAGCTCACCACCGGACATGAAAGGAAAACTGTTTTTT
-,TRBV28,TRBJ2-7,few,CASSLPGWGQDQDNYEQYF,TGTGCCAGCAGTTTACCCGGCTGGGGGCAGGACCAAGACAACTACGAGCAGTACTTC
-,TRBV5-5,TRBJ2-1,many,CASSLAMGNNEQFF,TGTGCCAGCAGCTTAGCAATGGGAAACAATGAGCAGTTCTTC
TRBD2,TRBV12-3/TRBV12-4,TRBJ2-7,-,CASSLSREGTYEQYF,TGTGCCAGCAGTTTATCCCGGGAGGGGACCTACGAGCAGTACTTC
-,TRBV3-1,TRBJ1-2,-,CASSQVTGPYGYTF,TGTGCCAGCAGCCAAGTCACAGGACCCTATGGCTACACCTTC
-,TRBV6-2/TRBV6-3,TRBJ2-1,-,CASRGWQENNEQFF,TGTGCCAGCAGGGGGTGGCAGGAGAACAATGAGCAGTTCTTC
TRBD2,TRBV20-1,TRBJ2-3,few,CSATSGMGADTQYF,TGCAGTGCTACTAGCGGGATGGGGGCTGACACGCAGTATTTT
-,TRBV11-1,TRBJ1-6,few,CASSLVADSPLHF,TGTGCCAGCAGCTTAGTTGCGGACTCACCCCTCCACTTT
TRBD2,TRBV18,TRBJ2-1,once,CASSPRIQPTSGNEQFF,TGTGCCAGCTCTCCAAGGATCCAGCCGACTAGCGGGAATGAGCAGTTCTTC
-,TRBV7-3,TRBJ1-1,-,CASSATVKGDRSTEAFF,TGTGCCAGCAGCGCGACGGTTAAAGGGGATCGAAGCACTGAAGCTTTCTTT
-,TRBV7-9,TRBJ1-1,-,CASSQWAGGLNTEAFF,TGTGCCAGCAGCCAATGGGCGGGGGGACTCAACACTGAAGCTTTCTTT
-,TRBV11-2,TRBJ2-5,few,CASSARIRGFGETQYF,TGTGCCAGCAGCGCAAGAATAAGGGGCTTCGGGGAGACCCAGTACTTC
TRBD2,TRBV29-1,TRBJ2-7,-,CSVELISRSGGYNEQYF,TGCAGCGTTGAACTGATAAGTCGTAGCGGGGGGTACAATGAGCAGTACTTC
-,TRBV29-1,TRBJ2-1,-,CSVLWSSYNEQFF,TGCAGCGTTTTGTGGTCCTCCTACAATGAGCAGTTCTTC
-,TRBV15,TRBJ2-3,-,CATSRLAQITDTQYF,TGTGCCACCAGCAGACTAGCGCAAATCACAGATACGCAGTATTTT
TRBD2,TRBV7-2,TRBJ2-7,many,CASNPGLAGAGEQYF,TGTGCCAGCAACCCGGGACTAGCGGGAGCTGGCGAGCAGTACTTC
-,TRBV11-2,TRBJ2-5,-,CASSLIVGVEQYF,TGTGCCAGCAGCTTAATTGTGGGAGTTGAGCAGTACTTC
-,TRBV6-1,TRBJ1-1,few,CASRRTDMNTEAFF,TGTGCCAGCAGAAGGACAGATATGAACACTGAAGCTTTCTTT
TRBD2,TRBV20-1,TRBJ2-5,few,CSAERASGKETQYF,TGCAGTGCTGAGAGGGCTAGCGGAAAAGAGACCCAGTACTTC
-,TRBV20-1,TRBJ2-4,-,CSAGQPAKNIQYF,TGCAGTGCTGGTCAGCCAGCCAAAAACATTCAGTACTTC
TRBD2,TRBV4-3,TRBJ2-3,-,CASSQGGASGSSDTQYF,TGCGCCAGCAGCCAGGGTGGTGCGAGCGGGAGTTCGGATACGCAGTATTTT
-,TRBV4-2,TRBJ2-6,few,CASSQETGGLTF,TGTGCCAGCAGCCAAGAGACAGGCGGCCTGACTTTC
-,TRBV12-3/TRBV12-4,TRBJ2-4,-,CASTLHEAKNIQYF,TGTGCCAGCACCCTACATGAAGCCAAAAACATTCAGTACTTC
-,TRBV9,TRBJ2-3,-,CASSAPSSDTQYF,TGTGCCAGCAGCGCTCCTAGCTCAGATACGCAGTATTTT
TRBD1,TRBV19,TRBJ1-1,-,CASSPRTGRAFF,TGTGCCAGTAGTCCACGGACAGGGCGAGCTTTCTTT
TRBD2,TRBV5-8,TRBJ2-1,few,CASSLGTSGSGYEQFF,TGTGCCAGCAGCCTTGGGACTAGCGGGAGCGGGTACGAGCAGTTCTTC
-,TRBV14,TRBJ1-2,-,CASSVRRNYGYTF,TGTGCCAGCAGCGTTAGACGGAACTATGGCTACACCTTC
-,TRBV4-3,TRBJ2-7,-,CASSEDRISYEQYF,TGCGCCAGCAGCGAAGACCGGATCTCCTACGAGCAGTACTTC
-,TRBV20-1,TRBJ2-7,-,CSATRLGVRYEQYF,TGCAGTGCTACGAGACTAGGTGTTCGCTACGAGCAGTACTTC
-,TRBV9,TRBJ2-5,few,CASSVGAEETQYF,TGTGCCAGCAGCGTTGGGGCGGAGGAGACCCAGTACTTC